One sample yielded the 6 T cell receptor beta chains listed below, sequenced in a study of cytomegalovirus exposure and HLA in healthy donors. The PCR ran on 60 Vbeta and 13 Jbeta primers. Profiling relied on immunoSEQ multiplex PCR, and the TCRdb table lists in-frame clones only, not all of them. This table has about 200,000 clones, approximately 70% appearing once. Sequencing was performed on PBMCs. The receptor set was obtained from a man between 40 and 49 years old in good health and CMV-seropositive.

This clone came up a few times. V usage is TRBV2 and J usage is TRBJ1-4; weak D call: TRBD1 (6 bases). With 5 bases removed from V and 8 bases from J, the gap between germline ends came to 15 bases. From germline, CDR1 is SNHLY and CDR2 FYNNEI. The CDR3 is 14 amino acids. CDR3 region: CASSYRVGGEKLFF. As DNA, the CDR3 is TGTGCCAGCAGTTACAGGGTAGGAGGAGAAAAACTGTTTTTT.

The V call is TRBV9, the J call TRBJ1-2; 8 positions match TRBD1. V was clipped by 1 base and J by 1 base; unmatched bases: 6. The CDR3 spans 16 residues. Germline loops: CDR1 SGDLS, CDR2 YYNGEE. The CDR3 region has the DNA TGTGCCAGCAGCGTAACCGGGACAGGAAATAACTATGGCTACACCTTC. The encoded protein is CASSVTGTGNNYGYTF.

A few counts support this clone. The chain employs TRBV12-5 and TRBJ1-4, with TRBD1 as a possible D gene (5 bases). The CDR3 runs 17 residues. Trimming cost V 2 bases and J 0 bases, with 13 bases left between them. Germline-derived CDR1 and CDR2 are LGHNT and FRNRAP. The CDR3 spells CASGLYRQTATNEKLFF. The DNA for the CDR3 is TGTGCTAGTGGTTTGTACAGGCAGACTGCAACTAATGAAAAACTGTTTTTT.

The CDR3 bases are TGCAGCGTTAGAAGCGTGGCTAACACCGGGGAGCTGTTTTTT. Translation: CSVRSVANTGELFF. The V and J genes are TRBV29-1 and TRBJ2-2; no clear D. The CDR3 is 14 residues long. CDR1 is SQVTM, CDR2 ANQGSEA, per germline. Trimming removed 5 bases at V and 2 bases at J, with 12 bases between.

The chain employs TRBV4-1 and TRBJ2-5, with D uncertain. The J call is uncertain, as TRBJ2-7 better fits the DNA end. The CDR3 covers 14 residues. CDR1 MGHRA and CDR2 YSYEKL come from the germline V gene. The CDR3 spells CASSQDEAEYEQYF. Written as DNA, the CDR3 is TGCGCCAGCAGCCAAGATGAGGCAGAATACGAGCAGTACTTC.

V gene TRBV11-2 combines with J gene TRBJ1-1; 9 bases map to TRBD1. Trimming at V came to 5 bases and at J to 1 base, leaving 8 bases not matched to a gene. Germline loops: CDR1 SGHAT, CDR2 FQNNGV. The length of the CDR3 is 16 residues. The CDR3 sequence is CASSPWMTGGNTEAFF. The CDR3 bases are TGTGCCAGCAGCCCCTGGATGACAGGGGGGAACACTGAAGCTTTCTTT. The variable domain in full, with the rest retrieved from reference TRBV11-2 and TRBJ1-1, is EAGVAQSPRYKIIEKRQSVAFWCNPISGHATLYWYQQILGQGPKLLIQFQNNGVVDDSQLPKDRFSAERLKGVDSTLKIQPAKLEDSAVYLCASSPWMTGGNTEAFFGQGTRLTVV.